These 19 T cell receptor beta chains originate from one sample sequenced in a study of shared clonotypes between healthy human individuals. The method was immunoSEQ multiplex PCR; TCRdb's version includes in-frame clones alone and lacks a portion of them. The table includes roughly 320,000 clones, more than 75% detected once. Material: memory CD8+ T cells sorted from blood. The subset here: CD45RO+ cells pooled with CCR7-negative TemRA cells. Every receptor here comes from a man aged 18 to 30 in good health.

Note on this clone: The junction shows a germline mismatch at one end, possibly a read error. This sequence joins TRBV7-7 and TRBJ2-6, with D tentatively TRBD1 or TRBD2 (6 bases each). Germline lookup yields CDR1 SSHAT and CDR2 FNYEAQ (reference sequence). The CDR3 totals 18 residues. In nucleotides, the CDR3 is TGTGCTAGCAGCTTAGCGACCAGGGGAGGTAGTGGGGCCAACGTCCTGACTTTC. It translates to CASSLATRGGSGANVLTF.

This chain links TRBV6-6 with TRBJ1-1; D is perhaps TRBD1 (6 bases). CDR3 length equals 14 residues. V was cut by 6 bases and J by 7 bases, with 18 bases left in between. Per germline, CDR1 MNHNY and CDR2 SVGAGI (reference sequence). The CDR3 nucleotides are TGTGCCAGCAGCCCCGTGGGGGGGCAAAGTGAAGCTTTCTTT. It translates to CASSPVGGQSEAFF.

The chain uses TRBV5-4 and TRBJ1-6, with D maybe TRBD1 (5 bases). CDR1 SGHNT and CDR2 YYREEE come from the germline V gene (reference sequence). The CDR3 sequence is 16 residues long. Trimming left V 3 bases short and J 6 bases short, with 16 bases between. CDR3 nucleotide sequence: TGTGCCAGCAGCTCAGGACGGGACCGAGCTAATTCACCCCTCCACTTT. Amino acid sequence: CASSSGRDRANSPLHF.

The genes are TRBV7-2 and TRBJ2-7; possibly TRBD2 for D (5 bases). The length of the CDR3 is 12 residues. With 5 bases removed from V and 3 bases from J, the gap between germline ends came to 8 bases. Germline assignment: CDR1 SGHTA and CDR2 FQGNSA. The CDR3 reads CASSTTSYEQYF. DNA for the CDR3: TGTGCCAGCAGCACCACTAGCTACGAGCAGTACTTC.

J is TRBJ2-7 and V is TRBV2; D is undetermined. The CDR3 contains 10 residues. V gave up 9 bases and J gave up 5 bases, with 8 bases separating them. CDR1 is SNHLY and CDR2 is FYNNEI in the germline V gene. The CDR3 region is CASSHHEQYF. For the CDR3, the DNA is TGTGCCAGTTCCCACCACGAGCAGTACTTC.

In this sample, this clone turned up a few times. In DNA form, the CDR3 reads TGCGCCAGCAGCGGGATAGCGGGCGCCTACGAGCAGTACTTC. It codes for CASSGIAGAYEQYF. The V gene is TRBV5-1, the J gene TRBJ2-7; 7 nucleotides match TRBD2. The junction had 6 bases not matched to a gene; V was cut back by 4 bases and J by 2 bases. The CDR3 is 14 residues long. In germline, CDR1 is SGHRS, CDR2 YFSETQ.

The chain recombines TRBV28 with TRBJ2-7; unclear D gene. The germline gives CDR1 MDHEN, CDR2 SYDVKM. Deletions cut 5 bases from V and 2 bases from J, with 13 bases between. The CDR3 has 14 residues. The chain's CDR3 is CASSEPGLTYEQYF. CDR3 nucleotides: TGTGCCAGCAGTGAGCCGGGTCTTACCTACGAGCAGTACTTC.

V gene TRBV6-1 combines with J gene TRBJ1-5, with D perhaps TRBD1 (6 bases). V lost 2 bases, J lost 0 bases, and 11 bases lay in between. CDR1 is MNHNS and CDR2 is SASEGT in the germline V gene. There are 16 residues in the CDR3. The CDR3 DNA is TGTGCCAGCAGTGAACTGACAGGTACTAGCAATCAGCCCCAGCATTTT. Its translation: CASSELTGTSNQPQHF.

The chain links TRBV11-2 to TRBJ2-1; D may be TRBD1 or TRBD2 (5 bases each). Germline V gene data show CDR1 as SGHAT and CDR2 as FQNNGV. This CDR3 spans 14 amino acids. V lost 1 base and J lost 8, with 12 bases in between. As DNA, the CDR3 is TGTGCCAGCAGCTTAGCCGGGGCTCGCCATGAGCAGTTCTTC. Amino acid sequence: CASSLAGARHEQFF.

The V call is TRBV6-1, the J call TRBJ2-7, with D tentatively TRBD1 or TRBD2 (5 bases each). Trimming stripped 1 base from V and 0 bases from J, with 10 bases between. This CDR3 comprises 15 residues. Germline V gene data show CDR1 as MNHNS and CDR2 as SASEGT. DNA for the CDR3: TGTGCCAGCAGTGAAGGGTGGGGGAGCTCCTACGAGCAGTACTTC. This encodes CASSEGWGSSYEQYF.

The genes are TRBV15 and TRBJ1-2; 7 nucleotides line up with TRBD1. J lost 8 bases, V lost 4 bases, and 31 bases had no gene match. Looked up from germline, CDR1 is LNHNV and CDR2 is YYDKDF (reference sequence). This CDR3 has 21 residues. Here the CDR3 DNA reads TGTGCCACCAGCAACCCCGGGACAGAGGGTGAGAATAGCGGCCCCCAGGACGGCTACACCTTC. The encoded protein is CATSNPGTEGENSGPQDGYTF.

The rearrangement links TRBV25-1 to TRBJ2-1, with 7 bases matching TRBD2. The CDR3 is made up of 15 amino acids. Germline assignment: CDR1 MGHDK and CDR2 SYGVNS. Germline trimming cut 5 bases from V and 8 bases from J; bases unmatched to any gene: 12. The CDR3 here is CASSLLAGVYHEQFF. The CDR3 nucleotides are TGTGCCAGCAGTCTTTTGGCGGGAGTATACCATGAGCAGTTCTTC.

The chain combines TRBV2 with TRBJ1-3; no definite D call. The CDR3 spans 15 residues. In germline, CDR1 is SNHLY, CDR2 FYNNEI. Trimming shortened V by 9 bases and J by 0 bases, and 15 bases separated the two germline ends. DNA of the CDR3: TGTGCCAGAGAACAGCGCGCTTCCTCTGGAAACACCATATATTTT. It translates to CAREQRASSGNTIYF.

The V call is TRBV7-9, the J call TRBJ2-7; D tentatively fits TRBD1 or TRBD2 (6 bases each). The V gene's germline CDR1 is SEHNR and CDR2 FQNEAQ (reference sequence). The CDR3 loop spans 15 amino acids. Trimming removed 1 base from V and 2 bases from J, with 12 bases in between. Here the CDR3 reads CASSLEGGLPYEQYF. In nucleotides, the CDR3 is TGTGCCAGCAGCTTAGAGGGGGGTCTTCCCTACGAGCAGTACTTC.

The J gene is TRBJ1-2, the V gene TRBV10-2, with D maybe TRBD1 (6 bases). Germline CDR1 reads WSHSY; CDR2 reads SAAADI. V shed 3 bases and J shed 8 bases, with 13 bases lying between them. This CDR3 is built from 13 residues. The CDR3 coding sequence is TGCGCCAGCAGTGATCACAGGGTCTACGGCTACACCTTC. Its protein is CASSDHRVYGYTF.

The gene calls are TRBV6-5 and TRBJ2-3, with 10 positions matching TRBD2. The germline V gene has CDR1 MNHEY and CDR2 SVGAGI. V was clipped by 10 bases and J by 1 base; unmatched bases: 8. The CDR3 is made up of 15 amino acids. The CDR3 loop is CATKHLAGGTDTQYF. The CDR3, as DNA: TGTGCCACCAAGCATCTAGCGGGGGGCACAGATACGCAGTATTTT.

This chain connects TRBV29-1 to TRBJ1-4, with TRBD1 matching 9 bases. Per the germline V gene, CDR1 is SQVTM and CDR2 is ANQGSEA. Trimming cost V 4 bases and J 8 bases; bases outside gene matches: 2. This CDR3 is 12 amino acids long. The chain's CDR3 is CSVVGQGEKLFF. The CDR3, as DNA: TGCAGCGTTGTGGGACAGGGAGAAAAACTGTTTTTT.

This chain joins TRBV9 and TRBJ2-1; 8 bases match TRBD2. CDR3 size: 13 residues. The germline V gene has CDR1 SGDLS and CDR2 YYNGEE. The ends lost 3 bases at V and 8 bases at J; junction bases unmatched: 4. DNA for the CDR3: TGTGCCAGCAGCGCGGGAGGGCCCTATGAGCAGTTCTTC. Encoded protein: CASSAGGPYEQFF.

CDR3 protein: CASSSDWGPLHF. The CDR3 DNA sequence: TGTGCCAGCAGTTCCGACTGGGGACCCCTCCACTTT. This chain uses TRBV6-1 with TRBJ1-6; D not resolved. The CDR3 contains 12 residues. V was pared by 5 bases and J by 12 bases, with 11 bases between. The germline CDR1 and CDR2 sequences are MNHNS and SASEGT.